These 32 T cell receptor beta chains originate from one sample sequenced in a study of radiotherapy plus CTLA-4 blockade in lung cancer. TCRdb's table, derived via immunoSEQ multiplex PCR, lists solely in-frame clones and lacks some. The data contain more than 25,000 clones, 65% to 80% of them singletons. The source was peripheral blood, collected from a patient treated with radiotherapy plus ipilimumab. The receptors originated from a human donor with non-small cell lung cancer who had stable disease on radiotherapy plus ipilimumab.

The chain links TRBV6-5 to TRBJ2-2, with a weak D call TRBD2 (6 bases). V lost 5 bases and J lost 1, with 8 bases in between. Germline V lookup: CDR1 MNHEY, CDR2 SVGAGI. The CDR3 length is 14 residues. CDR3 in amino acids: CASSISGNTGELFF. In DNA form, the CDR3 reads TGTGCCAGCAGTATTAGCGGGAACACCGGGGAGCTGTTTTTT.

V is TRBV5-6 and J is TRBJ2-2; no definite D call. Trimming removed 5 bases at V and 5 bases at J, with 13 bases between. Germline assignment: CDR1 SGHDT and CDR2 YYEEEE. CDR3 size: 14 residues. CDR3 DNA: TGTGCCAGCAGAGGGATGGGCGCGACCGGGGAGCTGTTTTTT. This gives the protein CASRGMGATGELFF.

J is TRBJ2-2 and V is TRBV11-2; 7 nucleotides align to TRBD1. The CDR3 totals 14 residues. Germline-derived CDR1 and CDR2 are SGHAT and FQNNGV. The trim removed 8 bases at V and 6 bases at J, leaving 9 bases unmatched. CDR3: CASLNDRVSGELFF. CDR3 DNA sequence: TGTGCCAGCCTTAATGACAGGGTTTCCGGGGAGCTGTTTTTT.

This chain connects TRBV18 to TRBJ1-2; no reliable D call. The CDR3 has 13 amino acids. Germline values: CDR1 KGHSH, CDR2 LQKENI. The germline V and J ends were trimmed by 3 bases and 8 bases, with 13 bases remaining between them. This CDR3 reads CASSPFGENGYTF. Written as DNA, the CDR3 is TGTGCCAGCTCACCGTTTGGGGAAAACGGCTACACCTTC.

This clone has more than one count but fewer than ten. This chain connects TRBV19 to TRBJ1-1, with D hard to call. Germline V gene data show CDR1 as LNHDA and CDR2 as SQIVND (reference sequence). The CDR3 is 14 amino acids. The V gene lost 2 bases and the J gene lost 0 bases, with 7 bases spanning the gap. CDR3 nucleotide sequence: TGTGCCAGTAGTATAACCGCTTTGAACACTGAAGCTTTCTTT. Protein: CASSITALNTEAFF. The complete variable domain, with remaining parts taken from reference TRBV19 and TRBJ1-1, reads DGGITQSPKYLFRKEGQNVTLSCEQNLNHDAMYWYRQDPGQGLRLIYYSQIVNDFQKGDIAEGYSVSREKKESFPLTVTSAQKNPTAFYLCASSITALNTEAFFGQGTRLTVV.

The chain couples TRBV7-3 to TRBJ2-2; 7 nucleotides agree with TRBD1. The junction had 8 bases not matched to a gene; V was cut back by 5 bases and J by 2 bases. Germline V CDR1 and CDR2: SGHTA, FQGTGA. The CDR3 runs 16 residues. Written as DNA, the CDR3 is TGTGCCAGCAGCCTTTCGGGACAGCTAAACACCGGGGAGCTGTTTTTT. Encoded protein: CASSLSGQLNTGELFF.

The chain carries TRBV27 and TRBJ1-5; no clear D gene. This CDR3 region has 14 residues. V lost 3 bases and J lost 1, with 7 bases in between. The germline V gene encodes CDR1 MNHEY and CDR2 SMNVEV (reference sequence). The CDR3 bases are TGTGCCAGCAGTTTGGCGGGGAGCAATCAGCCCCAGCATTTT. Protein product: CASSLAGSNQPQHF.

The chain carries TRBV30 and TRBJ1-4; no definite D call. This CDR3 has 12 amino acids. CDR1 and CDR2 (germline): GTSNPN, SVGIG (reference sequence). V was pared by 4 bases and J by 8 bases, with 11 bases between. The CDR3 sequence: CAWMVGKEKLFF. CDR3 nucleotide sequence: TGTGCCTGGATGGTAGGGAAGGAAAAACTGTTTTTT.

This clone showed up just once. The chain is built from TRBV7-9 and TRBJ2-2, with D perhaps matching TRBD2 (5 bases). With 2 bases removed from V and 9 bases from J, the gap between germline ends came to 13 bases. CDR3 length: 14 residues. Looked up from germline, CDR1 is SEHNR and CDR2 is FQNEAQ (reference sequence). CDR3 DNA: TGTGCCAGCAGCTTATCCTACGGGATGCGGGAGCTGTTTTTT. Residues: CASSLSYGMRELFF.

The CDR3 protein is CASTQGSRNEQFF. The CDR3 DNA is TGTGCCAGCACTCAAGGAAGCCGGAATGAGCAGTTCTTC. The genes are TRBV6-5 and TRBJ2-1; D unclear. V was clipped by 7 bases and J by 7 bases, with 14 bases between them. Germline CDR1 reads MNHEY; CDR2 reads SVGAGI. The CDR3 covers 13 residues.

This chain joins TRBV5-1 and TRBJ1-3, with D tentatively TRBD1 (5 bases). The CDR3 has 14 residues. V lost 4 bases and J 1 base, leaving 9 bases between the germline ends. Per the germline V gene, CDR1 is SGHRS and CDR2 is YFSETQ. The CDR3 sequence is CASSMTVSGNTIYF. In nucleotides, the CDR3 is TGCGCCAGCAGCATGACAGTTTCTGGAAACACCATATATTTT.

The J gene is TRBJ2-3, the V gene TRBV19; TRBD2 matches at 12 bases. This CDR3 is built from 16 residues. Germline trimming cut 8 bases from V and 9 bases from J; bases unmatched to any gene: 15. The germline V gene encodes CDR1 LNHDA and CDR2 SQIVND (reference sequence). The CDR3 bases are TGTGCCAGTGCCAGGACTAGCGGGAACCCCCCCCCGACGCAGTATTTT. Its translation: CASARTSGNPPPTQYF.

This clone was counted between two and nine times. This rearrangement joins TRBV7-9 to TRBJ2-7, with D hard to call. This CDR3 region has 11 residues. V dropped 4 bases and J dropped 7 bases, with 8 bases sitting between them. Germline CDR1 SEHNR, CDR2 FQNEAQ (reference sequence). The CDR3 DNA follows: TGTGCCAGCAGCTCCGCGGAGGAGCAGTACTTC. Translating it yields CASSSAEEQYF.

The V call is TRBV7-3, the J call TRBJ1-1, with 8 nucleotides matching TRBD1. CDR1 SGHTA and CDR2 FQGTGA come from the germline V gene. V shed 3 bases and J 7 bases; nucleotides not matched to a gene: 7. This CDR3 has 14 residues. The CDR3 loop reads CASSFQAGGSEAFF. DNA of the CDR3: TGTGCCAGCAGCTTCCAAGCAGGGGGCAGTGAAGCTTTCTTT.

The chain recombines TRBV10-1 with TRBJ2-3; D might be TRBD2 (6 bases). This CDR3 region has 15 residues. V was shortened by 0 bases and J by 2 bases, with 9 bases between the two germline ends. Per germline, CDR1 WNHNN and CDR2 SYGVQD (reference sequence). The CDR3 here is CASSESGGLTDTQYF. The CDR3 DNA is TGCGCCAGCAGTGAGTCGGGGGGACTCACAGATACGCAGTATTTT.

The gene calls are TRBV2 and TRBJ2-1; D is unresolved. This CDR3 is 13 amino acids long. Trimming took 4 bases from V and 5 from J, leaving 9 bases between them. Germline V gene sequence: CDR1 SNHLY, CDR2 FYNNEI. This CDR3 reads CASSVRNHNEQFF. CDR3 nucleotides: TGTGCCAGCAGTGTGAGGAACCACAATGAGCAGTTCTTC.

The chain employs TRBV11-3 and TRBJ2-5, with 8 bases that match TRBD1. Trimming took 5 bases from V and 4 from J; bases not matched to a gene: 12. CDR1 SGHNT and CDR2 YENEEA come from the germline V gene. The CDR3 covers 16 residues. The CDR3 region is CASSPPTGQGRETQYF. CDR3 sequence (DNA): TGTGCCAGCAGCCCCCCTACCGGACAGGGAAGAGAGACCCAGTACTTC.

The chain is built from TRBV5-1 and TRBJ2-2; TRBD2 matches 7 bases. CDR1 SGHRS and CDR2 YFSETQ come from the germline V gene. CDR3 length: 16 amino acids. Trimming at V came to 4 bases and at J to 5 bases, leaving 11 bases not matched to a gene. The CDR3 DNA sequence: TGCGCCAGCAGCCCGGAACTGCGGGGGAGTACCGGGGAGCTGTTTTTT. Protein sequence: CASSPELRGSTGELFF.

The chain recombines TRBV28 with TRBJ1-2, with 12 bases identical to TRBD1. CDR1 and CDR2 (germline): MDHEN, SYDVKM. The CDR3 is 14 residues long. The V segment lost 6 bases and the J segment 5 bases; nucleotides outside the gene matches: 4. The CDR3 reads CASSLGQGAYGYTF. DNA for the CDR3: TGTGCCAGCAGCCTGGGACAGGGGGCATATGGCTACACCTTC.

This clone was picked up one time. This chain links TRBV6-6 with TRBJ1-1, with 7 bases that match TRBD1. The CDR3 spans 14 residues. CDR1 and CDR2 from the germline V gene are MNHNY and SVGAGI (reference sequence). Losses at the gene ends were 6 bases for V and 1 base for J; bases not matched to a gene: 5. This chain's CDR3 is CASSPRGANTEAFF. The DNA for the CDR3 is TGTGCCAGCAGCCCCAGGGGGGCGAACACTGAAGCTTTCTTT.

This clone occurred a few times. The J gene is TRBJ1-6, the V gene TRBV30; the D gene is possibly TRBD1 (5 bases). V gave up 8 bases and J gave up 8 bases, with 19 bases separating them. Germline CDR1 reads GTSNPN; CDR2 reads SVGIG (reference sequence). This CDR3 comprises 14 residues. The CDR3 coding sequence is TGTGCCGCTATTTTGGGGGGGTTAGATTCACCCCTCCACTTT. This codes for CAAILGGLDSPLHF.

The chain combines TRBV4-1 with TRBJ2-5; 10 nucleotides agree with TRBD2. CDR1 is MGHRA, CDR2 YSYEKL, per germline. V gave up 3 bases and J gave up 1 base; unmatched junction bases: 8. The CDR3 contains 17 residues. This chain's CDR3 is CASSQVAGGRVQETQYF. The CDR3 DNA follows: TGCGCCAGCAGCCAGGTAGCGGGGGGTAGAGTCCAAGAGACCCAGTACTTC.

CDR3 in amino acids: CAWPISGGINTGELFF. CDR3 sequence (DNA): TGTGCCTGGCCCATTAGCGGGGGGATTAACACCGGGGAGCTGTTTTTT. The chain carries TRBV30 and TRBJ2-2, with 10 bases identical to TRBD2. Trimming at V came to 5 bases and at J to 2 bases, leaving 8 bases not matched to a gene. This CDR3 region has 16 residues. Germline V gene lookup returns CDR1 GTSNPN and CDR2 SVGIG (reference sequence).

The gene calls are TRBV14 and TRBJ2-2; D gene uncertain. This CDR3 spans 17 amino acids. Trimming left V 1 base short and J 0 bases short, with 12 bases between. Germline CDR1 SGHDN, CDR2 FVKESK. The CDR3 loop is CASSQGAYTTNTGELFF. The CDR3, as DNA: TGTGCCAGCAGCCAAGGGGCGTATACTACGAACACCGGGGAGCTGTTTTTT. Variable domain in full (rest from reference TRBV14 and TRBJ2-2): EAGVTQFPSHSVIEKGQTVTLRCDPISGHDNLYWYRRVMGKEIKFLLHFVKESKQDESGMPNNRFLAERTGGTYSTLKVQPAELEDSGVYFCASSQGAYTTNTGELFFGEGSRLTVL.

The chain uses TRBV30 and TRBJ1-6; 10 bases agree with TRBD1. Germline lookup yields CDR1 GTSNPN and CDR2 SVGIG (reference sequence). CDR3 length: 14 amino acids. Losses at the gene ends were 4 bases for V and 10 bases for J; bases not matched to a gene: 7. As DNA, the CDR3 is TGTGCCTGGAAAGAGGGACAGGGGCTGTCACCCCTCCACTTT. Translation gives CAWKEGQGLSPLHF.

This chain joins TRBV28 and TRBJ2-1, with D uncertain. V was pared by 4 bases and J by 3 bases, with 7 bases between. The CDR3 is made up of 13 amino acids. The germline CDR1 and CDR2 sequences are MDHEN and SYDVKM. CDR3 DNA sequence: TGTGCCAGCAGTTGGGCGGTCTACAATGAGCAGTTCTTC. As protein: CASSWAVYNEQFF.

This chain joins TRBV6-5 and TRBJ1-3; perhaps TRBD1 as D (6 bases). Germline-derived CDR1 and CDR2 are MNHEY and SVGAGI. The ends were cut back, 7 bases at V and 4 bases at J, with 17 bases in the middle. This CDR3 contains 15 residues. The CDR3 coding sequence is TGTGCCAGCAAACAGGGAAGGATTAGGGGAAACACCATATATTTT. Its protein product is CASKQGRIRGNTIYF.

The chain uses TRBV23-1 and TRBJ1-2; 12 bases are a match to TRBD1. TRBV23-1 is labeled an ORF, and its function is uncertain. Trimming removed 6 bases from V and 8 bases from J; junction bases left unmatched: 7. The length of the CDR3 is 14 residues. The CDR3 protein is CASRPGQGAAGYTF. DNA for the CDR3: TGCGCCAGCAGACCGGGACAGGGGGCGGCCGGCTACACCTTC.

This clone was detected only a few times. The chain combines TRBV11-3 with TRBJ1-1; D is ambiguous. Germline lookup yields CDR1 SGHNT and CDR2 YENEEA. This CDR3 is built from 13 residues. V was clipped by 1 base and J by 3 bases, with 6 bases between them. In DNA form, the CDR3 reads TGTGCCAGCAGCTTAGGGTTGGACACTGAAGCTTTCTTT. Translating gives CASSLGLDTEAFF.

J is TRBJ1-1 and V is TRBV11-2; TRBD1 matches 8 bases. The V gene end was trimmed by 4 bases and the J gene end by 0 bases; junction bases not matched to a gene: 4. CDR1 SGHAT and CDR2 FQNNGV come from the germline V gene. This CDR3 has 15 amino acids. CDR3 region: CASSYAGGVNTEAFF. CDR3 nucleotides: TGTGCCAGCAGCTACGCAGGGGGCGTGAACACTGAAGCTTTCTTT.

The V call is TRBV7-9, the J call TRBJ1-5; D might be TRBD1 (6 bases). V lost 7 bases to trimming and J lost 7 bases, with 14 bases between them. Germline CDR1 and CDR2: SEHNR and FQNEAQ (reference sequence). The CDR3 length is 13 residues. CDR3 amino acids: CASTPQGNQPQHF. The DNA for the CDR3 is TGTGCCAGCACCCCACAGGGAAACCAGCCCCAGCATTTT.

J is TRBJ2-1 and V is TRBV10-1; the D call may be TRBD1 or TRBD2 (5 bases each). From germline, CDR1 is WNHNN and CDR2 SYGVQD (reference sequence). This CDR3 comprises 13 residues. Trimming removed 4 bases from V and 6 bases from J, with 10 bases in between. The chain's CDR3 is CASSGGRGNEQFF. CDR3 sequence (DNA): TGCGCCAGCAGTGGGGGACGAGGCAATGAGCAGTTCTTC.